A selection of T cell receptor beta chains follows, all from one sample in a study of cytomegalovirus exposure and HLA in healthy donors. Assay: immunoSEQ multiplex PCR; the TCRdb copy retains only in-frame clones and omits some. This sample has about 200,000 clones, with around 77% found just once. Sequencing was done on a sample of PBMCs. Receptors originate from a woman aged 30 to 39 in good health and CMV-seronegative. The CDR3 runs from the conserved cysteine through the conserved F or W. A D gene is named only where the DNA matches it firmly. The listing skips clone size in some rows; elsewhere it reads once, few, many or a size class.

J gene: TRBJ2-5; clone size: once; V gene: TRBV27; D gene: -; CDR3 protein: CASSPSGGGETQYF; CDR3 DNA: TGTGCCAGCAGTCCATCAGGGGGAGGAGAGACCCAGTACTTC
J gene: TRBJ1-5; clone size: -; V gene: TRBV19; D gene: -; CDR3 protein: CASSIDRTLGQPQHF; CDR3 DNA: TGTGCCAGTAGTATAGATCGGACTCTTGGCCAGCCCCAGCATTTT
J gene: TRBJ2-4; clone size: -; V gene: TRBV19; D gene: -; CDR3 protein: CASSNGRGRQYF; CDR3 DNA: TGTGCCAGTAGCAATGGTCGGGGTAGGCAGTACTTC
J gene: TRBJ1-2; clone size: -; V gene: TRBV4-2; D gene: -; CDR3 protein: CASSQDQVVYGYTF; CDR3 DNA: TGTGCCAGCAGCCAAGATCAGGTGGTCTATGGCTACACCTTC
J gene: TRBJ1-1; clone size: -; V gene: TRBV5-1; D gene: -; CDR3 protein: CASSADNRALNTEAFF; CDR3 DNA: TGCGCCAGCAGCGCGGATAACAGGGCCTTAAACACTGAAGCTTTCTTT
J gene: TRBJ1-2; clone size: once; V gene: TRBV18; D gene: -; CDR3 protein: CASSPNERRLNYGYTF; CDR3 DNA: TGTGCCAGCTCACCTAATGAGAGGAGACTTAACTATGGCTACACCTTC
J gene: TRBJ1-2; clone size: -; V gene: TRBV5-6; D gene: TRBD1; CDR3 protein: CASSLGTGLYYGYTF; CDR3 DNA: TGTGCCAGCAGCTTAGGGACAGGGCTTTACTATGGCTACACCTTC
J gene: TRBJ1-3; clone size: -; V gene: TRBV12-2; D gene: -; CDR3 protein: CASRLAKEGDSDSSGNTIYF; CDR3 DNA: TGTGCAAGTCGCTTAGCTAAGGAAGGGGACAGCGACAGCTCTGGAAACACCATATATTTT
J gene: TRBJ2-7; clone size: -; V gene: TRBV28; D gene: -; CDR3 protein: CASSFGGEQYF; CDR3 DNA: TGTGCCAGCAGTTTCGGAGGCGAGCAGTACTTC
J gene: TRBJ2-3; clone size: -; V gene: TRBV12-5; D gene: TRBD2; CDR3 protein: CASGSGIAGGSTDTQYF; CDR3 DNA: TGTGCTAGTGGTTCCGGGATAGCGGGGGGTTCTACAGATACGCAGTATTTT
J gene: TRBJ1-4; clone size: -; V gene: TRBV6-6; D gene: -; CDR3 protein: CASSYSRGGLYEKLFF; CDR3 DNA: TGTGCCAGCAGTTACTCGAGGGGGGGGCTCTATGAAAAACTGTTTTTT
J gene: TRBJ1-4; clone size: -; V gene: TRBV6-4; D gene: -; CDR3 protein: CASSDNSNEKLFF; CDR3 DNA: TGTGCCAGCAGTGACAACTCTAATGAAAAACTGTTTTTT
J gene: TRBJ2-2; clone size: few; V gene: TRBV5-1; D gene: TRBD1; CDR3 protein: CASSQDRGTGELFF; CDR3 DNA: TGCGCCAGCAGCCAGGACAGGGGCACCGGGGAGCTGTTTTTT
J gene: TRBJ2-7; clone size: -; V gene: TRBV5-1; D gene: -; CDR3 protein: CASSLDPGFSYGQYF; CDR3 DNA: TGCGCCAGCAGCTTGGATCCCGGGTTCTCCTACGGGCAGTACTTC
J gene: TRBJ2-3; clone size: -; V gene: TRBV29-1; D gene: -; CDR3 protein: CSVEGATTVDTQYF; CDR3 DNA: TGCAGCGTTGAAGGGGCTACGACGGTAGATACGCAGTATTTT